The table lists the clone carrying this T cell receptor beta chain with a few counts. The antigen is unknown. A single record per CDR3 protein comes from TCRdb applying MiXCR to the RACE reads. The sample includes around 380,000 distinct CDR3 sequences, about 5% seen only once; the top ten take about 8.7%. Time point of the sample: pre-sensitization, week 0. The treatment was: therapeutic diphenylcyclopropenone sensitization with weekly scalp DPC. Samples of blood were obtained prior to the application of each patch test. People who gave samples had alopecia, were 18 to 70 years old, and were suitable for DPC. This record belongs to a study of human T cells and chemical hapten exposure. Looking at the study overall: Variability of per-sample TCR yields stemmed mainly from small differences in pooled library volume. General observations from the study: TCRs above 1 in 1000 frequency stayed constant with DPC sensitization.

This CDR3 comprises 16 residues. V was clipped by 5 bases and J by 2 bases; unmatched bases: 6. Per germline, CDR1 SGHTA and CDR2 FQGNSA. The receptor comes from a woman in her late teens or twenties with alopecia areata. Some clones in this sample may be carry-over from other donors' samples. Sequencing used whole blood, obtained in connection with sensitization to the hapten diphenylcyclopropenone (DPC). V gene TRBV7-2 combines with J gene TRBJ2-3; 11 nucleotides align to TRBD1. CDR3 region: CASSLDRGLSTDTQYF. The CDR3 DNA reads as TGTGCCAGCAGCCTGGACAGGGGGCTATCCACAGATACGCAGTATTTT.